The 18 T cell receptor beta chains presented below share a single source sample, sequenced in a study of T cell responses to AZD1222 COVID-19 vaccine. The method was immunoSEQ multiplex PCR; TCRdb's version includes in-frame clones alone and lacks a portion of them. The table records approximately 80,000 clones, approximately 85% of them present only once. The input for sequencing was peripheral blood, taken 28 days after the second AZD1222 dose. The origin of the receptors is an adult who received the AZD1222 COVID-19 vaccine.

V usage is TRBV19 and J usage is TRBJ2-1; 7 nucleotides match TRBD1. Germline CDR1 and CDR2: LNHDA and SQIVND (reference sequence). Losses at the gene ends were 5 bases for V and 9 bases for J; bases not matched to a gene: 4. The CDR3 totals 12 residues. CDR3 residues: CASSPQGFEQFF. The CDR3 DNA follows: TGTGCCAGTAGTCCACAGGGGTTTGAGCAGTTCTTC. The variable domain in full, completed from reference TRBV19 and TRBJ2-1, reads DGGITQSPKYLFRKEGQNVTLSCEQNLNHDAMYWYRQDPGQGLRLIYYSQIVNDFQKGDIAEGYSVSREKKESFPLTVTSAQKNPTAFYLCASSPQGFEQFFGPGTRLTVL.

The chain recombines TRBV24-1 with TRBJ2-3; the match to TRBD1 covers 8 bases. The ends lost 10 bases at V and 4 bases at J; junction bases unmatched: 6. In germline, CDR1 is KGHDR, CDR2 SFDVKD. The CDR3 covers 13 residues. In DNA form, the CDR3 reads TGTGCCACGGGGACAGGCACTCCAGATACGCAGTATTTT. Its protein is CATGTGTPDTQYF.

The J gene is TRBJ1-5, the V gene TRBV2, with a tentative D call TRBD1 (6 bases). Germline CDR1 and CDR2: SNHLY and FYNNEI. CDR3 size: 18 residues. V lost 3 bases to trimming and J lost 2 bases, with 20 bases between them. The CDR3 bases are TGTGCCAGCAGTGATCGGACAGTCCCCTGGGGGGGCAATCAGCCCCAGCATTTT. Amino acids: CASSDRTVPWGGNQPQHF. The full variable domain, in which reference TRBV2 and TRBJ1-5 provide the parts outside the CDR3, is EPEVTQTPSHQVTQMGQEVILRCVPISNHLYFYWYRQILGQKVEFLVSFYNNEISEKSEIFDDQFSVERPDGSNFTLKIRSTKLEDSAMYFCASSDRTVPWGGNQPQHFGDGTRLSIL.

The V and J genes are TRBV9 and TRBJ1-3; TRBD1 matches at 9 bases. CDR1 is SGDLS and CDR2 is YYNGEE in the germline V gene. Trimming at V came to 4 bases and at J to 0 bases, leaving 5 bases not matched to a gene. The CDR3 spans 16 residues. The CDR3 DNA is TGTGCCAGCAGCATTACGACAGGGGGCTCTGGAAACACCATATATTTT. It translates to CASSITTGGSGNTIYF.

The chain is built from TRBV5-4 and TRBJ1-3, with D possibly being TRBD1 (6 bases). From germline, CDR1 is SGHNT and CDR2 YYREEE (reference sequence). The CDR3 sequence is 15 residues long. V was cut by 4 bases and J by 3 bases, with 14 bases left in between. CDR3 sequence (DNA): TGTGCCAGCAGCCCGAGGTCAGGGGATGGAAACACCATATATTTT. It translates to CASSPRSGDGNTIYF.

V is TRBV5-1 and J is TRBJ1-6; D possibly corresponds to TRBD1 (5 bases). The CDR3 runs 15 residues. CDR1 SGHRS and CDR2 YFSETQ come from the germline V gene. V was cut by 2 bases and J by 8 bases, with 14 bases left in between. Written as DNA, the CDR3 is TGCGCCAGCAGCTTCAGGGAGGGGAGTGATTCACCCCTCCACTTT. This gives the protein CASSFREGSDSPLHF.

The CDR3 reads CASSSGSASSYNEQFF. CDR3 DNA sequence: TGTGCCAGCAGTTCCGGGAGCGCAAGCTCCTACAATGAGCAGTTCTTC. V is TRBV28 and J is TRBJ2-1; perhaps TRBD2 as D (6 bases). Trimming cost V 4 bases and J 0 bases, with 13 bases left between them. CDR3 length: 16 residues. Per germline, CDR1 MDHEN and CDR2 SYDVKM.

The V gene is TRBV7-2, the J gene TRBJ1-1; D is uncertain. The CDR3 is made up of 11 amino acids. V was trimmed by 4 bases and J by 7 bases, leaving 7 bases between them. Per germline, CDR1 SGHTA and CDR2 FQGNSA. The CDR3 sequence: CASSYMYEAFF. The CDR3, as DNA: TGTGCCAGCAGCTATATGTATGAAGCTTTCTTT.

The chain links TRBV27 to TRBJ2-1; 13 bases agree with TRBD2. Per germline, CDR1 MNHEY and CDR2 SMNVEV (reference sequence). The CDR3 is 16 residues long. The trim removed 5 bases at V and 8 bases at J, leaving 9 bases unmatched. The CDR3 reads CASSLKGTSGTHEQFF. DNA of the CDR3: TGTGCCAGCAGTCTAAAGGGGACTAGCGGGACCCATGAGCAGTTCTTC.

This clone came up a few times. The V and J genes are TRBV7-9 and TRBJ1-1; no clear D gene. The V and J ends lost 5 bases and 5 bases respectively, with 12 bases between them. Germline V gene lookup returns CDR1 SEHNR and CDR2 FQNEAQ (reference sequence). The CDR3 runs to 13 residues. The CDR3 DNA reads as TGTGCCAGCAGCCTCGGACCGTCTACTGAAGCTTTCTTT. Translating it yields CASSLGPSTEAFF.

CDR3 amino acids: CASSQNRGTGLDGYTF. For the CDR3, the DNA is TGCGCCAGCAGCCAAAACAGGGGGACGGGGTTGGATGGCTACACCTTC. The chain couples TRBV4-3 to TRBJ1-2; TRBD1 agrees at 8 bases. V lost 2 bases, J lost 6 bases, and 11 bases stayed unmatched. This CDR3 spans 16 amino acids. The germline CDR1 and CDR2 sequences are LGHNA and YSLEER.

Concerning this clone: One base away lies a much larger clone, so this may be a sequencing read error. At the DNA level, this CDR3 is encoded by other sequences in the same sample as well. The chain recombines TRBV5-1 with TRBJ1-1; TRBD1 agrees at 8 bases. With 4 bases clipped from V and 1 base from J, the junction kept 3 bases outside the gene matches. CDR3 length equals 14 residues. The germline V gene has CDR1 SGHRS and CDR2 YFSETQ. Here the CDR3 DNA reads TGCGCCAGCAGCCCCGGGACAGGGAACACTGAAGCTTTCTTT. It yields the protein CASSPGTGNTEAFF.

This clone is classed as medium-sized (0.01 to 0.1%). The gene calls are TRBV4-3 and TRBJ2-2, with no clear D. Trimming stripped 3 bases from V and 7 bases from J, with 6 bases between. The CDR3 totals 12 residues. Per the germline V gene, CDR1 is LGHNA and CDR2 is YSLEER. CDR3 loop: CASSQGDGELFF. The DNA of the CDR3 is TGCGCCAGCAGCCAGGGTGACGGGGAGCTGTTTTTT.

V is TRBV5-1 and J is TRBJ1-4; possible D gene TRBD1, 6 bases. CDR3 length: 14 residues. In germline, CDR1 is SGHRS, CDR2 YFSETQ. Trimming left V 0 bases short and J 7 bases short, with 10 bases between. Written as DNA, the CDR3 is TGCGCCAGCAGCTTGGCCGGACAGTTTGAAAAACTGTTTTTT. The encoded protein is CASSLAGQFEKLFF.

The chain joins TRBV11-3 to TRBJ1-3; D possibly corresponds to TRBD1 (5 bases). This CDR3 spans 15 amino acids. From germline, CDR1 is SGHNT and CDR2 YENEEA. V lost 5 bases to trimming and J lost 2 bases, with 13 bases between them. CDR3 DNA sequence: TGTGCCAGCAGCAGACTGCAGGGAACTGGAAACACCATATATTTT. Protein: CASSRLQGTGNTIYF.

The V call is TRBV19, the J call TRBJ2-2; D is possibly TRBD1 (5 bases). The CDR3 sequence is 13 residues long. The V gene lost 8 bases and the J gene lost 4 bases, with 11 bases spanning the gap. Per the germline V gene, CDR1 is LNHDA and CDR2 is SQIVND (reference sequence). CDR3 region: CASGRVATGELFF. In nucleotides, the CDR3 is TGTGCCAGTGGCAGGGTGGCCACCGGGGAGCTGTTTTTT.

In its sample, this clone was seen a few times. The chain combines TRBV6-5 with TRBJ1-2; 10 bases line up with TRBD1. Germline lookup yields CDR1 MNHEY and CDR2 SVGAGI. Trimming removed 4 bases from V and 4 bases from J; junction bases left unmatched: 3. This CDR3 comprises 14 residues. CDR3 residues: CASSSDRGTYGYTF. In DNA, the CDR3 is TGTGCCAGCAGTTCGGACAGGGGGACCTATGGCTACACCTTC.

V usage is TRBV7-2 and J usage is TRBJ1-6; D is unclear. Germline V CDR1 and CDR2: SGHTA, FQGNSA. The CDR3 covers 16 residues. V was cut by 5 bases and J by 6 bases, with 17 bases left in between. This CDR3 reads CASSSEGPMFNSPLHF. The CDR3 nucleotides read TGTGCCAGCAGCAGCGAGGGCCCCATGTTTAATTCACCCCTCCACTTT.